This TCR beta chain was captured in a study of identifying expanded T cells in peripheral blood. The CDR3 covers 14 residues. V dropped 4 bases and J dropped 1; count of bases not matched to a gene: 3. In germline, CDR1 is SEHNR, CDR2 FQNEAQ (reference sequence). In the case of this clone: What it binds is not known.

The assay was immunoSEQ multiplex PCR, and TCRdb's table has in-frame clones only and misses some. The sample carries about 52,000 clones, around 82% recorded once. Whole-study findings and limits: Two-week clone count variance significantly increased as total template count grew.

Specimen: blood. The V call is TRBV7-9, the J call TRBJ1-2, with 7 bases aligning to TRBD1. The receptor was isolated from a person between 18 and 70 years old in good health. The CDR3 reads CASSSGTVNYGYTF. The CDR3 DNA is TGTGCCAGCAGCTCCGGGACAGTTAACTATGGCTACACCTTC.